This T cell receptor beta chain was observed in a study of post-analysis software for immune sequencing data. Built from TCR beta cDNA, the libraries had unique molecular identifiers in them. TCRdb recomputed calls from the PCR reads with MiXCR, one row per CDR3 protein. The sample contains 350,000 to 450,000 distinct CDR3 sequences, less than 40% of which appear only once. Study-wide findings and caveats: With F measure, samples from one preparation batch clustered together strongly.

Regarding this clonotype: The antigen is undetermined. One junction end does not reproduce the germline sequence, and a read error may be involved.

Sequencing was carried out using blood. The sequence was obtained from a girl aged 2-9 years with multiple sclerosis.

The CDR3 here is CASSQSGVSTDTQYF. In nucleotides, the CDR3 is TGTGCCAGTAGCCAATCGGGCGTCAGCACAGATACGCAGTATTTT. The chain links TRBV16 to TRBJ2-3; D remains unclear. The CDR3 length is 15 residues. CDR1 and CDR2 from the germline V gene are KGHSY and FQNENV. Full variable domain (remainder filled in from reference TRBV16 and TRBJ2-3): GEEVAQTPKHLVRGEGQKAKLYCAPIKGHSYVFWYQQVLKNEFKFLISFQNENVFDETGMPKERFSAKCLPNSPCSLEIQATKLEDSAVYFCASSQSGVSTDTQYFGPGTRLTVL.